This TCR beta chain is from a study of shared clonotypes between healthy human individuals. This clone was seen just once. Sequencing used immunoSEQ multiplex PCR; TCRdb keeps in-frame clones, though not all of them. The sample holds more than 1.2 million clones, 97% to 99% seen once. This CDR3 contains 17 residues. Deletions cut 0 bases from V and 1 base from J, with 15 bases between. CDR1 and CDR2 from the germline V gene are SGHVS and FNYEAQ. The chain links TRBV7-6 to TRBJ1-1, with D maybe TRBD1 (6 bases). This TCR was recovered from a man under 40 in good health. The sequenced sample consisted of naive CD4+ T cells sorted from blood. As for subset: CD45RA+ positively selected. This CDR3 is CASSLAGRGFGNTEAFF. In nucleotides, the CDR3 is TGTGCCAGCAGCTTAGCGGGCAGGGGATTCGGGAACACTGAAGCTTTCTTT.